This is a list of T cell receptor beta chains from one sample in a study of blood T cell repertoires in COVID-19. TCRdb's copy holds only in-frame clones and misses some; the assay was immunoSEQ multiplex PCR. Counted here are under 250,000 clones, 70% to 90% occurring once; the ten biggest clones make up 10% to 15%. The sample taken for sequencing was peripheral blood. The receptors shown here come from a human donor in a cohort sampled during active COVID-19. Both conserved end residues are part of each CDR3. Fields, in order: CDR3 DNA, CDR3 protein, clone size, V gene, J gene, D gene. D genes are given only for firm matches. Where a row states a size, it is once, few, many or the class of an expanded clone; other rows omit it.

TGTGCCAGCAGCCCGCCAGCGGGAGAGGGAGAGACCCAGTACTTC,CASSPPAGEGETQYF,once,TRBV5-4,TRBJ2-5,TRBD2
TGTGCCAGCTCACCATTCAGGGATGGCTACACCTTC,CASSPFRDGYTF,.,TRBV18,TRBJ1-2,.
TGTGCCAGCAGCCACCGGGACAGTTCGGGTGAGCAGTACTTC,CASSHRDSSGEQYF,many,TRBV5-6,TRBJ2-7,TRBD1
TGTGCCAGCAGGGGTGGTACAGAGAACTATGGCTACACCTTC,CASRGGTENYGYTF,.,TRBV28,TRBJ1-2,.
TGTGCCAGCAGGAGGACCTACAATGAGCAGTTCTTC,CASRRTYNEQFF,.,TRBV12-3/TRBV12-4,TRBJ2-1,.
TGTGCCAGCAGCTTGGGGGGCACCTATAATTCACCCCTCCACTTT,CASSLGGTYNSPLHF,few,TRBV5-6,TRBJ1-6,.
TGTGCCAGCGAAGGGGGCATAACTAATGAAAAACTGTTTTTT,CASEGGITNEKLFF,few,TRBV19,TRBJ1-4,TRBD1
TGTGCCAGCTCGCGATTACCTACAGGGGGAAAGAACACTGAAGCTTTCTTT,CASSRLPTGGKNTEAFF,.,TRBV18,TRBJ1-1,TRBD1
TGTGCCAGCAGCCAAGGGAATAATAGGGGAGAGACCCAGTACTTC,CASSQGNNRGETQYF,.,TRBV4-2,TRBJ2-5,.
TGTGCCAGCAGTTACCCCTTGACTAGCTCCTACAATGAGCAGTTCTTC,CASSYPLTSSYNEQFF,few,TRBV6-6,TRBJ2-1,.
TGTGCCAGCCGCCGGGAGACTGGAAACACCATATATTTT,CASRRETGNTIYF,.,TRBV9,TRBJ1-3,.
TGTGCCAGCAGCCAAAGTGGGGGGGGCACTGAAGCTTTCTTT,CASSQSGGGTEAFF,.,TRBV3-1/TRBV3-2,TRBJ1-1,.
TGCGCCAGCAGCCCCGGGACACACTACGAGCAGTACTTC,CASSPGTHYEQYF,.,TRBV10-2,TRBJ2-7,.
TGTGCCAGCAGTGATCCGTTGGGCTACACCTTC,CASSDPLGYTF,.,TRBV2,TRBJ1-2,.
TGTGCCAGCAGTGAAAGTGGGGGCCAGAATAGATACGAGCAGTACTTC,CASSESGGQNRYEQYF,.,TRBV2,TRBJ2-7,.
TGCGCCAGCAGCCAATTCGGGAGTGAGCAGTTCTTC,CASSQFGSEQFF,once,TRBV4-1,TRBJ2-1,.
TGCAGTGCTAGTCCATCTCGGGGTAGCGGGGTTAAAGAGACCCAGTACTTC,CSASPSRGSGVKETQYF,.,TRBV20-1,TRBJ2-5,TRBD2
TGTGCCAGCAGCGGGGTAGCGGGAGAGGTCGGGGAGCTGTTTTTT,CASSGVAGEVGELFF,.,TRBV7-9,TRBJ2-2,TRBD2
TGCAGCGTCGCGTGGACAGGGGCAGATACGCAGTATTTT,CSVAWTGADTQYF,.,TRBV29-1,TRBJ2-3,TRBD1
TGTGCCAGCAGAGGGAGGGCCACCGGGGAGCTGTTTTTT,CASRGRATGELFF,.,TRBV12-3/TRBV12-4,TRBJ2-2,TRBD2
TGTGCCAGCAGTTTAGAAGGGGACACTGAAGCTTTCTTT,CASSLEGDTEAFF,few,TRBV27,TRBJ1-1,.
TGTGCCAGCAGGGACAGGGTGGTGAACACTGAAGCTTTCTTT,CASRDRVVNTEAFF,.,TRBV2,TRBJ1-1,TRBD1
TGTGCCAGCAGTGACATGGGGGGTGTCTCTGGAAACACCATATATTTT,CASSDMGGVSGNTIYF,.,TRBV6-1,TRBJ1-3,.
TGCGCCAGCAGCCAAGAAAGGAACAGCCAAGAGACCCAGTACTTC,CASSQERNSQETQYF,.,TRBV4-1,TRBJ2-5,.
TGTGCCAGCAGCGTAGCTACCTATGGCTACACCTTC,CASSVATYGYTF,.,TRBV9,TRBJ1-2,.
TGTGCCAGCAGCTTAGCGGGACAGACCTACGAGCAGTACTTC,CASSLAGQTYEQYF,few,TRBV7-2,TRBJ2-7,TRBD1
TGTGCCAGCACCGCGGGAGCGGTGAATGAGCAGTTCTTC,CASTAGAVNEQFF,few,TRBV28,TRBJ2-1,TRBD2
TGTGCCAGTAGTATGGGACAGGGGGCTTCAGATACGCAGTATTTT,CASSMGQGASDTQYF,.,TRBV19,TRBJ2-3,TRBD1